This TCR beta chain comes out of a study of T cells in Graves' hyperthyroidism and ophthalmopathy. The V gene end was trimmed by 1 base and the J gene end by 1 base; junction bases not matched to a gene: 6. The CDR3 contains 16 residues. Germline lookup yields CDR1 MNHNS and CDR2 SASEGT. Findings and limits, study-wide: The model's output predicted ophthalmopathy at a median of about 5.9 months prior to onset.

Remarks on this clonotype: What it binds is not known.

Amplification of TCR beta CDR3 regions was performed using RNA transcripts as template. HTBI primers were used for first-round RT-PCR of the TCR CDR3. TCRdb used MiXCR to reprocess the multiplex PCR reads, holding one entry per CDR3 protein. The sample yields 350,000 or so distinct CDR3 sequences, 15% to 20% seen once. The V gene is TRBV6-1, the J gene TRBJ1-1; 7 positions match TRBD1. The source material was blood. The receptor comes from a woman between 40 and 55 years old with Graves' ophthalmopathy. The chain's CDR3 is CASSEVAGGPNTEAFF. DNA for the CDR3: TGTGCCAGCAGTGAAGTGGCAGGGGGTCCGAACACTGAAGCTTTCTTT.